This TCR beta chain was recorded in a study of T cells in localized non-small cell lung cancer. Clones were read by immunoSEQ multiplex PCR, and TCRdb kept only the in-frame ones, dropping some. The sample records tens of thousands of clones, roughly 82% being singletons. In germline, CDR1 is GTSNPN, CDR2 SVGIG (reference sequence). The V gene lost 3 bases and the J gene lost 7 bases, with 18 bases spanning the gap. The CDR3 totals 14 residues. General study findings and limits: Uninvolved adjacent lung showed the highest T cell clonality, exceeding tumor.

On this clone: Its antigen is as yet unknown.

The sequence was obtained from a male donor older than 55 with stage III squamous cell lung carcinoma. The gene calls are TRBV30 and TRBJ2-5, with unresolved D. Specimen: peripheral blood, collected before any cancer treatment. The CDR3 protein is CAWRDPAWVGTQYF. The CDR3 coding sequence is TGTGCCTGGAGGGACCCAGCGTGGGTTGGGACCCAGTACTTC. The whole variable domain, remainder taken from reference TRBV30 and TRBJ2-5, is SQTIHQWPATLVQPVGSPLSLECTVEGTSNPNLYWYRQAAGRGLQLLFYSVGIGQISSEVPQNLSASRPQDRQFILSSKKLLLSDSGFYLCAWRDPAWVGTQYFGPGTRLLVL.